This T cell receptor (beta chain) was profiled in a study of cytomegalovirus exposure and HLA in healthy donors. Concerning this clone itself: Antigen unknown.

Here immunoSEQ multiplex PCR was the method, and the copy in TCRdb shows in-frame clones only, minus some. The sample shows more than 300,000 clones, more than 80% of them seen only once. Study-wide findings and caveats: There were some public TCRs occurring in many donors, but most TCR sequences were rare. Reports indicated that the classifier achieved high specificity and sensitivity in diagnosing cytomegalovirus status. Three CMV-associated chains were confirmed in vitro to be specific for CMV antigens.

From germline, CDR1 is MNHEY and CDR2 SMNVEV (reference sequence). The V end was cut by 6 bases, the J end by 0 bases, with 18 bases between. The CDR3 sequence is 17 residues long. This TCR came from a young woman in good health and CMV-seronegative. The sample was PBMCs. This chain joins TRBV27 and TRBJ2-1, with D maybe TRBD2 (5 bases). The CDR3 nucleotides read TGTGCCAGCAGATCCTTGGTAATAGCGAGCTCCTACAATGAGCAGTTCTTC. Translating gives CASRSLVIASSYNEQFF.